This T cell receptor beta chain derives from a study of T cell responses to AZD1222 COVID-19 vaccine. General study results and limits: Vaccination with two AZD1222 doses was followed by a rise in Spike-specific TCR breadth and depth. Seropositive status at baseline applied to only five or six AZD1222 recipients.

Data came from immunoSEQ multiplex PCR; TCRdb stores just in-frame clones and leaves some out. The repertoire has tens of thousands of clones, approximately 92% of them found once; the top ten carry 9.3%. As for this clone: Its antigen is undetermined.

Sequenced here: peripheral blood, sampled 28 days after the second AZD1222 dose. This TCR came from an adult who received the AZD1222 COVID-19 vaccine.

The CDR3 DNA follows: TGTGCCAGCAGCTCTGGAGGATTTCGCTCCTACGAGCAGTACTTC. Protein sequence: CASSSGGFRSYEQYF. V is TRBV5-4 and J is TRBJ2-7; D may be TRBD2 (5 bases). The CDR3 contains 15 residues. Trimming removed 3 bases from V and 0 bases from J, with 13 bases in between. Per the germline V gene, CDR1 is SGHNT and CDR2 is YYREEE (reference sequence).